These 14 T cell receptor beta chains originate from one sample sequenced in a study of T cells in Graves' hyperthyroidism and ophthalmopathy. From RNA transcripts, TCR beta CDR3 regions were amplified. HTBI primers were the set used in a first-round RT-PCR of the TCR CDR3. From the multiplex PCR reads, TCRdb called clonotypes with MiXCR, one entry per CDR3 protein. The sample contains around 300,000 distinct CDR3 sequences, about 19% of which appear only once. The sequenced sample was blood. These receptors were taken from a man in his fifties or sixties with Graves' ophthalmopathy.

This clonotype has just a few counts. Compared with germline, one end of the junction differs, possibly owing to a read error. The chain uses TRBV3-1 and TRBJ2-3; D uncertain. Germline CDR1 LGHDT, CDR2 YNNKEL (reference sequence). CDR3 length: 14 amino acids. Written as DNA, the CDR3 is TGTGCCAGCAGCCAAGCAGCGCAAGGAGATACGCGGTATTTT. It codes for CASSQAAQGDTRYF.

This clonotype was seen ten or more times. The rearrangement uses TRBV11-2 and TRBJ2-1; 7 nucleotides agree with TRBD1. Trimming took 11 bases from V and 5 from J; bases not matched to a gene: 9. Germline V gene sequence: CDR1 SGHAT, CDR2 FQNNGV. CDR3 length: 13 residues. CDR3 DNA: TGTGCCGTATTGGGGCAGGGGGACAATGAGCAGTTCTTC. Amino acid sequence: CAVLGQGDNEQFF.

This rearrangement joins TRBV18 to TRBJ2-7; D gene uncertain. Germline V gene lookup returns CDR1 KGHSH and CDR2 LQKENI. Trimming cost V 4 bases and J 7 bases, with 11 bases left between them. The CDR3 is 12 amino acids. CDR3 sequence (DNA): TGTGCCAGCTCACGTGTCCCAGGTGAGCAGTACTTC. Its translation is CASSRVPGEQYF.

The rearrangement links TRBV7-3 to TRBJ2-3, with TRBD1 matching 10 bases. The CDR3 length is 16 residues. V lost 5 bases to trimming and J lost 5 bases; unmatched junction nucleotides: 10. Germline CDR1 SGHTA, CDR2 FQGTGA. CDR3 coding DNA: TGTGCCAGCAGCGCCGTCCCGGGACAGGGGCGAGATACGCAGTATTTT. Translation: CASSAVPGQGRDTQYF.

This sequence joins TRBV7-3 and TRBJ2-3, with 10 bases aligning to TRBD2. CDR3 length: 20 residues. V trimming: 4 bases; J trimming: 3 bases; junction bases outside the gene matches: 19. Germline assignment: CDR1 SGHTA and CDR2 FQGTGA. The CDR3 is CASSSEAGSGRARRTDTQYF. The CDR3 DNA reads TGTGCCAGCAGCTCAGAAGCGGGCAGCGGGAGGGCCAGGCGTACAGATACGCAGTATTTT. Drawing the rest from reference TRBV7-3 and TRBJ2-3, the complete variable domain is GAGVSQTPSNKVTEKGKYVELRCDPISGHTALYWYRQSLGQGPEFLIYFQGTGAADDSGLPNDRFFAVRPEGSVSTLKIQRTERGDSAVYLCASSSEAGSGRARRTDTQYFGPGTRLTVL.

This chain connects TRBV5-1 to TRBJ2-5; 13 nucleotides match TRBD2. Trimming removed 4 bases from V and 2 bases from J; junction bases left unmatched: 5. Per the germline V gene, CDR1 is SGHRS and CDR2 is YFSETQ. CDR3 length: 16 residues. CDR3 loop: CASSPKLAGGQETQYF. The DNA of the CDR3 is TGCGCCAGCAGCCCCAAACTAGCGGGAGGGCAAGAGACCCAGTACTTC.

This clonotype was seen repeatedly, ten times or more. This chain connects TRBV5-1 to TRBJ2-3, with no clear D. This CDR3 is built from 15 residues. Trimming took 0 bases from V and 0 from J, leaving 8 bases between them. Germline V gene sequence: CDR1 SGHRS, CDR2 YFSETQ. CDR3 nucleotides: TGCGCCAGCAGCTTGGAAGTCGGGAGCACAGATACGCAGTATTTT. Protein product: CASSLEVGSTDTQYF.

At least ten counts were recorded for this clonotype. The rearrangement joins TRBV24-1 to TRBJ2-1; no firm D call. The CDR3 is 14 residues long. Germline loops: CDR1 KGHDR, CDR2 SFDVKD. V lost 2 bases and J lost 6, with 10 bases in between. The CDR3 region has the DNA TGTGCCACCAGTGATTATCGTGACCTCAATGAGCAGTTCTTC. This codes for CATSDYRDLNEQFF.

The chain couples TRBV7-9 to TRBJ1-4; D may be TRBD1 (5 bases). In germline, CDR1 is SEHNR, CDR2 FQNEAQ (reference sequence). This CDR3 has 15 amino acids. Deletions cut 5 bases from V and 8 bases from J, with 18 bases between. The CDR3 DNA reads as TGTGCCAGCAGCCAAAACGGGGCGCCGGGGGAAAAACTGTTTTTT. It is translated as CASSQNGAPGEKLFF.

This clonotype was detected many times. The CDR3: CASSSGSLQNTEAFF. The CDR3 nucleotides read TGTGCCAGTAGTTCAGGGTCCCTCCAGAACACTGAAGCTTTCTTT. The V call is TRBV19, the J call TRBJ1-1, with D maybe TRBD1 (5 bases). Germline V gene sequence: CDR1 LNHDA, CDR2 SQIVND (reference sequence). The CDR3 is 15 residues long. The V gene lost 5 bases and the J gene lost 1 base, with 14 bases spanning the gap.

Many counts were recorded for this clonotype. This chain joins TRBV11-2 and TRBJ2-3; TRBD1 matches at 8 bases. The CDR3 spans 14 residues. V dropped 3 bases and J dropped 6; count of bases not matched to a gene: 5. Per the germline V gene, CDR1 is SGHAT and CDR2 is FQNNGV. CDR3 DNA sequence: TGTGCCAGCAGCTTTACCGGGACAGGCGATACGCAGTATTTT. Translation: CASSFTGTGDTQYF.

The CDR3 is CSAPKTGTSGETQYF. The CDR3 coding sequence is TGCAGTGCCCCTAAAACCGGGACTAGCGGAGAGACCCAGTACTTC. V is TRBV20-1 and J is TRBJ2-5; 11 bases fit TRBD2. With 6 bases clipped from V and 4 bases from J, the junction kept 10 bases outside the gene matches. The CDR3 has 15 amino acids. CDR1 is DFQATT and CDR2 is SNEGSKA in the germline V gene (reference sequence).

This clonotype was seen repeatedly, ten times or more. This chain uses TRBV2 with TRBJ2-7, with 7 positions matching TRBD2. Germline V gives CDR1 SNHLY, CDR2 FYNNEI. The J segment lost 4 bases and the V segment lost 7 bases, leaving 4 bases of the junction unmatched. The CDR3 is 12 residues long. CDR3 sequence (DNA): TGTGCCAGCACGGGGCGGGGGTACGAGCAGTACTTC. Its protein is CASTGRGYEQYF.

This clonotype occurred many times. The chain recombines TRBV3-1 with TRBJ2-7, with 7 bases identical to TRBD2. V shed 0 bases, J shed 0 bases, and the junction held 2 bases outside the gene matches. The CDR3 is 15 amino acids. Germline V gene lookup returns CDR1 LGHDT and CDR2 YNNKEL (reference sequence). CDR3 nucleotide sequence: TGTGCCAGCAGCCAAGAGGGGACTACCTCCTACGAGCAGTACTTC. This translates into CASSQEGTTSYEQYF.